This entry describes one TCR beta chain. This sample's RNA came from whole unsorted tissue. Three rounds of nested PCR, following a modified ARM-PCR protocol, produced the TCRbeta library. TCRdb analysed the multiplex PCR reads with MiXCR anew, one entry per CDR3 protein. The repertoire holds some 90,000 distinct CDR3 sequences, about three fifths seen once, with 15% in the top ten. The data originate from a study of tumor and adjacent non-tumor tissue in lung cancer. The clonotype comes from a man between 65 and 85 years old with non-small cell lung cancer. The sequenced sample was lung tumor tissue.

The CDR3 spells CASIGTSVEGYNEQFF. The CDR3 nucleotides read TGTGCCAGCATCGGGACTAGTGTGGAAGGCTACAATGAGCAGTTCTTC. This chain uses TRBV11-2 with TRBJ2-1, with TRBD2 identical over 8 bases. V lost 7 bases and J lost 3; bases outside the gene matches: 11. The CDR3 length is 16 residues. The germline V gene encodes CDR1 SGHAT and CDR2 FQNNGV.